Below, 26 T cell receptor beta chains from the same sample are listed, as sequenced in a study of beta chain features in type 1 diabetes. Since all of the isolated RNA was reverse transcribed, expressed TCRB transcripts were what got sequenced. TCRdb keeps only in-frame clones here, not all; method: immunoSEQ multiplex PCR. The sample lists under 800,000 clones, about 16% occurring once. Sequencing was performed on naive CD4+ T cells from blood. The receptors here all came from a man in his late teens or twenties in good health.

This clone was found a few times. The J gene is TRBJ2-7, the V gene TRBV9; D remains unclear. Germline CDR1 and CDR2: SGDLS and YYNGEE. V was trimmed by 3 bases and J by 7 bases, leaving 8 bases between them. The CDR3 covers 11 residues. DNA for the CDR3: TGTGCCAGCAGCGCCCTTATGGAGCAGTACTTC. It specifies CASSALMEQYF. The whole variable domain, filled in from reference TRBV9 and TRBJ2-7, reads DSGVTQTPKHLITATGQRVTLRCSPRSGDLSVYWYQQSLDQGLQFLIQYYNGEERAKGNILERFSAQQFPDLHSELNLSSLELGDSALYFCASSALMEQYFGPGTRLTVT.

The rearrangement uses TRBV18 and TRBJ2-2; tentative D call: TRBD2 (6 bases). Trimming cost V 3 bases and J 1 base, with 9 bases left between them. Looked up from germline, CDR1 is KGHSH and CDR2 is LQKENI. The CDR3 is 15 residues long. This CDR3 is CASSPGGVNTGELFF. The CDR3 nucleotides read TGTGCCAGCTCACCGGGGGGAGTGAACACCGGGGAGCTGTTTTTT.

This chain connects TRBV6-1 to TRBJ2-2; TRBD1 matches 7 bases. Germline V gives CDR1 MNHNS, CDR2 SASEGT. The CDR3 totals 15 residues. V dropped 2 bases and J dropped 4; count of bases not matched to a gene: 4. CDR3 nucleotide sequence: TGTGCCAGCAGTGAATTCAGACAGGGCACCGGGGAGCTGTTTTTT. Residues: CASSEFRQGTGELFF.

This clone was counted between two and nine times. The chain couples TRBV18 to TRBJ1-5; D is perhaps TRBD1 (6 bases). V was trimmed by 1 base and J by 4 bases, leaving 8 bases between them. This CDR3 spans 14 amino acids. In germline, CDR1 is KGHSH, CDR2 LQKENI. The CDR3 reads CASSPRTDNQPQHF. The CDR3 DNA reads TGTGCCAGCTCACCACGGACAGATAATCAGCCCCAGCATTTT.

The rearrangement links TRBV5-1 to TRBJ1-2; TRBD1 matches at 7 bases. Germline assignment: CDR1 SGHRS and CDR2 YFSETQ. This CDR3 has 13 residues. V dropped 2 bases and J dropped 3; count of bases not matched to a gene: 1. The CDR3 nucleotides are TGCGCCAGCAGCTTCCAGGGGGACTATGGCTACACCTTC. It specifies CASSFQGDYGYTF.

The V gene is TRBV10-3, the J gene TRBJ2-5, with unresolved D. V was trimmed by 3 bases and J by 4 bases, leaving 15 bases between them. Germline values: CDR1 ENHRY, CDR2 SYGVKD. The CDR3 spans 15 residues. CDR3 in amino acids: CAISELGVGSETQYF. CDR3 bases: TGTGCCATCAGTGAATTAGGAGTCGGATCAGAGACCCAGTACTTC.

The genes are TRBV4-3 and TRBJ1-1; perhaps TRBD1 as D (6 bases). V dropped 1 base and J dropped 5 bases, with 14 bases sitting between them. The CDR3 consists of 15 residues. In germline, CDR1 is LGHNA, CDR2 YSLEER. CDR3 in DNA: TGCGCCAGCAGCCAAGTGGGGGCGCGAAGAACTGAAGCTTTCTTT. This sequence encodes CASSQVGARRTEAFF.

The rearrangement joins TRBV6-6 to TRBJ1-2, with D perhaps TRBD1 (6 bases). The CDR3 sequence is 14 residues long. CDR1 and CDR2 from the germline V gene are MNHNY and SVGAGI (reference sequence). V gave up 5 bases and J gave up 0 bases, with 10 bases separating them. DNA of the CDR3: TGTGCCAGCAGTCTCGGACAGACTAACTATGGCTACACCTTC. Translated, it gives CASSLGQTNYGYTF.

V gene TRBV28 combines with J gene TRBJ1-2; weak D call: TRBD1 (5 bases). V lost 6 bases and J lost 4, with 9 bases in between. The CDR3 covers 12 residues. Looked up from germline, CDR1 is MDHEN and CDR2 is SYDVKM. This CDR3 reads CASRGRLYGYTF. The CDR3 DNA is TGTGCCAGCAGGGGACGTCTCTATGGCTACACCTTC.

This clone was observed a handful of times. The V and J genes are TRBV9 and TRBJ1-4; no clear D gene. V lost 4 bases to trimming and J lost 7 bases, with 14 bases between them. CDR1 SGDLS and CDR2 YYNGEE come from the germline V gene. The CDR3 contains 14 residues. Here the CDR3 reads CASSLGLGGEKLFF. CDR3 sequence (DNA): TGTGCCAGCAGCCTCGGTTTAGGAGGTGAAAAACTGTTTTTT.

This clone has more than one count but fewer than ten. Other DNA variants within this sample encode the same CDR3. CDR3 sequence (DNA): TGCGCCAGCAGCCAAGGGGGCGTGGCGGCGGGGGAGACCCAGTACTTC. Amino acid sequence: CASSQGGVAAGETQYF. The chain uses TRBV4-3 and TRBJ2-5, with D possibly TRBD2 on 6 matching bases. The V gene lost 1 base and the J gene lost 5 bases, with 17 bases spanning the gap. The CDR3 is made up of 16 amino acids. The germline gives CDR1 LGHNA, CDR2 YSLEER.

The rearrangement uses TRBV5-1 and TRBJ1-5; D is ambiguous. Germline V CDR1 and CDR2: SGHRS, YFSETQ. The V end was cut by 1 base, the J end by 1 base, with 3 bases between. This CDR3 is built from 13 residues. The CDR3, as DNA: TGCGCCAGCAGCTTGAGGAGCAATCAGCCCCAGCATTTT. Translating gives CASSLRSNQPQHF.

This clone was counted between two and nine times. The rearrangement uses TRBV27 and TRBJ2-2; 7 bases match TRBD1. This CDR3 is built from 17 residues. Per the germline V gene, CDR1 is MNHEY and CDR2 is SMNVEV (reference sequence). The ends lost 3 bases at V and 3 bases at J; junction bases unmatched: 10. The CDR3 region is CASSFSPDRFYTGELFF. The CDR3 nucleotides are TGTGCCAGCAGTTTTTCCCCGGACAGGTTCTACACCGGGGAGCTGTTTTTT.

Notes on this clone: This sample includes further DNA sequences coding for the same CDR3. The gene calls are TRBV9 and TRBJ1-5; D possibly corresponds to TRBD1 (6 bases). This CDR3 comprises 15 residues. V shed 0 bases and J shed 2 bases, with 9 bases lying between them. Germline loops: CDR1 SGDLS, CDR2 YYNGEE. The CDR3 region is CASSVAGDRNQPQHF. The CDR3 DNA sequence: TGTGCCAGCAGCGTAGCAGGGGATCGCAATCAGCCCCAGCATTTT. The full variable domain, in which reference TRBV9 and TRBJ1-5 provide the parts outside the CDR3, is DSGVTQTPKHLITATGQRVTLRCSPRSGDLSVYWYQQSLDQGLQFLIQYYNGEERAKGNILERFSAQQFPDLHSELNLSSLELGDSALYFCASSVAGDRNQPQHFGDGTRLSIL.

V and J are TRBV28 and TRBJ1-6; the D is unclear. The V end lost 7 bases, the J end lost 9 bases, and 13 bases lay between the germline ends. Germline-derived CDR1 and CDR2 are MDHEN and SYDVKM. The CDR3 consists of 13 residues. CDR3 coding DNA: TGTGCCAGCAAGGCAGCTGGGAGTTCACCCCTCCACTTT. Its translation: CASKAAGSSPLHF.

The genes are TRBV2 and TRBJ2-3; a weak D match, TRBD1 (5 bases). The CDR3 sequence is 15 residues long. V gave up 4 bases and J gave up 3 bases, with 14 bases separating them. Germline CDR1 reads SNHLY; CDR2 reads FYNNEI. For the CDR3, the DNA is TGTGCCAGCAGTGTGGTACAGGCCAAAACAGATACGCAGTATTTT. Translated: CASSVVQAKTDTQYF.

The chain links TRBV7-9 to TRBJ1-6; 7 bases align to TRBD1. Germline V CDR1 and CDR2: SEHNR, FQNEAQ (reference sequence). After removal of 0 bases from V and 9 bases from J, the junction contained 5 bases not matched to a gene. CDR3 length equals 15 residues. CDR3 sequence reads: CASSLAGTVFSPLHF. CDR3 bases: TGTGCCAGCAGCTTAGCGGGGACAGTATTTTCACCCCTCCACTTT. Full variable domain (remainder filled in from reference TRBV7-9 and TRBJ1-6): DTGVSQNPRHKITKRGQNVTFRCDPISEHNRLYWYRQTLGQGPEFLTYFQNEAQLEKSRLLSDRFSAERPKGSFSTLEIQRTEQGDSAMYLCASSLAGTVFSPLHFGNGTRLTVT.

The CDR3 DNA is TGTGCCAGCAGTGAAGCAAACTATGGCTACACCTTC. As protein: CASSEANYGYTF. The rearrangement uses TRBV2 and TRBJ1-2; D gene uncertain. This CDR3 has 12 residues. V was cut by 0 bases and J by 2 bases, with 1 base left in between. Germline V CDR1 and CDR2: SNHLY, FYNNEI.

This clone has only a few counts. The chain combines TRBV7-2 with TRBJ2-1; D is possibly TRBD2 (6 bases). Germline CDR1 and CDR2: SGHTA and FQGNSA. The CDR3 sequence is 16 residues long. The V end was cut by 1 base, the J end by 2 bases, with 12 bases between. The CDR3: CASSLVGTGAYNEQFF. The CDR3 nucleotides are TGTGCCAGCAGCTTAGTAGGGACGGGGGCCTACAATGAGCAGTTCTTC.

There are a few counts of this clone. V gene TRBV6-1 combines with J gene TRBJ2-6; tentatively, D is TRBD2 (6 bases). Germline V gene sequence: CDR1 MNHNS, CDR2 SASEGT. The ends were cut back, 4 bases at V and 4 bases at J, with 11 bases in the middle. The CDR3 contains 15 residues. CDR3 residues: CASSGGAAGANVLTF. In DNA, the CDR3 is TGTGCCAGCAGTGGCGGGGCTGCCGGGGCCAACGTCCTGACTTTC.

A note on this clone: Other nucleotide sequences in the sample specify the same CDR3. This chain links TRBV9 with TRBJ2-5; D is possibly TRBD1 (6 bases). The CDR3 loop spans 13 amino acids. CDR1 and CDR2 from the germline V gene are SGDLS and YYNGEE. The V gene lost 5 bases and the J gene lost 3 bases, with 11 bases spanning the gap. In nucleotides, the CDR3 is TGTGCCAGCAGTGTCGGACAGAAAGAGACCCAGTACTTC. Translating gives CASSVGQKETQYF.

This clone has at least ten counts. The V gene is TRBV7-2, the J gene TRBJ2-3, with D possibly being TRBD1 (6 bases). Germline lookup yields CDR1 SGHTA and CDR2 FQGNSA. V shed 11 bases and J shed 0 bases, with 12 bases lying between them. This CDR3 has 13 amino acids. This CDR3 reads CAGGPTSTDTQYF. Here the CDR3 DNA reads TGTGCCGGGGGCCCGACTAGCACAGATACGCAGTATTTT.

This clone appeared a few times. V gene TRBV7-9 combines with J gene TRBJ2-5, with 7 bases lining up with TRBD1. The CDR3 loop spans 16 amino acids. In germline, CDR1 is SEHNR, CDR2 FQNEAQ (reference sequence). Losses at the gene ends were 2 bases for V and 2 bases for J; bases not matched to a gene: 8. CDR3 amino acids: CASSLLRDRRQETQYF. The CDR3 bases are TGTGCCAGCAGCTTACTCCGGGACAGACGGCAAGAGACCCAGTACTTC.

The J gene is TRBJ2-3, the V gene TRBV18; D unclear. The V gene lost 6 bases and the J gene lost 1 base, with 17 bases spanning the gap. The CDR3 extends over 16 amino acids. CDR1 and CDR2 (germline): KGHSH, LQKENI. The CDR3 reads CASSGVAQLRTDTQYF. In DNA form, the CDR3 reads TGTGCCAGCTCTGGGGTGGCCCAACTCCGCACAGATACGCAGTATTTT.

The V call is TRBV7-2, the J call TRBJ1-5; no clear D gene. The germline V gene encodes CDR1 SGHTA and CDR2 FQGNSA. The ends were cut back, 5 bases at V and 10 bases at J, with 18 bases in the middle. The CDR3 has 14 amino acids. CDR3 sequence reads: CASSPDYGSRPQHF. CDR3 sequence (DNA): TGTGCCAGCAGCCCCGATTACGGGTCTCGACCCCAGCATTTT. Together with reference TRBV7-2 and TRBJ1-5, the CDR3 gives the full variable domain: GAGVSQSPSNKVTEKGKDVELRCDPISGHTALYWYRQSLGQGLEFLIYFQGNSAPDKSGLPSDRFSAERTGGSVSTLTIQRTQQEDSAVYLCASSPDYGSRPQHFGDGTRLSIL.

This clone occurred a few times. The same CDR3 can be traced to other DNA sequences in this sample. The chain recombines TRBV6-5 with TRBJ2-1; D possibly matches TRBD1 or TRBD2 (5 bases each). V lost 2 bases, J lost 1 base, and 9 bases lay in between. CDR3 length: 15 residues. Germline V gives CDR1 MNHEY, CDR2 SVGAGI. The CDR3 loop is CASSYRDGSYNEQFF. The CDR3 DNA is TGTGCCAGCAGTTACCGGGACGGATCCTACAATGAGCAGTTCTTC.